Listed below are T cell receptor beta chains from one sample, sequenced in a study of blood T cell repertoires in COVID-19. The assay was immunoSEQ multiplex PCR, and TCRdb's table has in-frame clones only and misses some. The table lists about 100,000 clones, roughly 92% of them singletons. The sequenced sample consisted of peripheral blood. The receptors were gathered from a man aged 45-65 years with active COVID-19. CDR3s include the opening cysteine and the closing phenylalanine or tryptophan. Fields, in order: CDR3 DNA, CDR3 protein, clone size, D gene, V gene, J gene. The D gene is left open where the match is weak. Rows may omit the clone size; those that give it use once, few, many or a size class.

TGTGCCAGCTCACCGGGACAAAGCACAGATACGCAGTATTTT	CASSPGQSTDTQYF	-	-	TRBV18	TRBJ2-3
TGTGCCAGCAGCTATACAGGGGGCACAGATACGCAGTATTTT	CASSYTGGTDTQYF	-	TRBD1	TRBV7-9	TRBJ2-3
TGTGCCAGCAGTCCTACTAGCGGGAGATACAATGAGCAGTTCTTC	CASSPTSGRYNEQFF	once	TRBD2	TRBV27	TRBJ2-1
TGCGCCAGCAGCCTCCGGGCGGCTAGCGGGAGGGCGGATACGCAGTATTTT	CASSLRAASGRADTQYF	-	TRBD2	TRBV4-1	TRBJ2-3
TGTGCCAGCGTCCGACAGGGAGAGGGCTACACCTTC	CASVRQGEGYTF	-	TRBD1	TRBV11-2	TRBJ1-2
TGTGCCAGCAGCCCTAGACGGACAGGCCAACGGGGTGGCACAGATACGCAGTATTTT	CASSPRRTGQRGGTDTQYF	once	TRBD1	TRBV7-9	TRBJ2-3
TGTGCCAGCAGTTTACAGGGGGAAGGCTACACCTTC	CASSLQGEGYTF	once	TRBD1	TRBV28	TRBJ1-2
TGTGCCAGCAGCCCTCGAGTTGAGACCCAGTACTTC	CASSPRVETQYF	-	-	TRBV6-2/TRBV6-3	TRBJ2-5
TGCAGTGCTACGGGGGGGTTTGGCTACACCTTC	CSATGGFGYTF	-	-	TRBV20-1	TRBJ1-2
TGTGCCAGCAGCCAAGAGGCCCCTAGCGGGAGTTATACGCAGTATTTT	CASSQEAPSGSYTQYF	-	TRBD2	TRBV3-1/TRBV3-2	TRBJ2-3
TGCGCCAGCAGCTTGGACAGGGATGAAAAACTGTTTTTT	CASSLDRDEKLFF	-	-	TRBV5-1	TRBJ1-4
TGTGCCAGCAGCGCTCCGGGACAGCCACTTACCTTC	CASSAPGQPLTF	-	TRBD1	TRBV7-3	TRBJ1-2
TGTGCCAGCAGTGTAACCTACAGGGGGGTACAAGAGACCCAGTACTTC	CASSVTYRGVQETQYF	-	TRBD1	TRBV6-1	TRBJ2-5
TGTGCCAGCCGAGCGGGAGTATCGGCAGATACGCAGTATTTT	CASRAGVSADTQYF	-	TRBD2	TRBV11-2	TRBJ2-3
TGTGCCAGCGGACTAGCGGGAGGGGGTGCCTATGAGCAGTTCTTC	CASGLAGGGAYEQFF	-	TRBD2	TRBV2	TRBJ2-1
TGCGCCAGCAGCCAGCAGGGGGGGAACACTGAAGCTTTCTTT	CASSQQGGNTEAFF	-	TRBD1	TRBV5-1	TRBJ1-1
TGTGCCAGTAGTATAGGTCTAGCGGGAGGAGGCTATGAGCAGTTCTTC	CASSIGLAGGGYEQFF	-	TRBD2	TRBV19	TRBJ2-1
TGTGCCAGCACCACCCACTCGACAGGGAACTATGGCTACACCTTC	CASTTHSTGNYGYTF	-	TRBD1	TRBV6-5	TRBJ1-2
TGTGCCATCAGCCGAAGGACTAGCGGTAGGACAGATACGCAGTATTTT	CAISRRTSGRTDTQYF	once	TRBD2	TRBV10-3	TRBJ2-3
TGTGCCATCAGTGAGTTACGGACTGGACGAAGGACAGATACGCAGTATTTT	CAISELRTGRRTDTQYF	-	-	TRBV10-3	TRBJ2-3
TGTGCCAGCAGCGTGTACAGCACCGGGGAGCTGTTTTTT	CASSVYSTGELFF	-	-	TRBV9	TRBJ2-2
TGTGCCAGCAGCCCTCGGAGCGGGTTTGAAACCGGGGAGCTGTTTTTT	CASSPRSGFETGELFF	many	-	TRBV7-6	TRBJ2-2
TGTGCCAGCAGCTTAGGGGGGACAGGGAAGCAGTATTTT	CASSLGGTGKQYF	-	TRBD1	TRBV7-6	TRBJ2-3
TGTGCCAGCAGCCGAGGACTAGCGGGAGTAACTTCCGAGCAGTACTTC	CASSRGLAGVTSEQYF	-	TRBD2	TRBV28	TRBJ2-7
TGTGCCAGCAGCTCCAGGGAGGGGGTCATACCCCTCCACTTT	CASSSREGVIPLHF	-	-	TRBV5-4	TRBJ1-6
TGTGCCAGCAGCCCCAGTATTGTGACAGGGGACACCGGGGAGCTGTTTTTT	CASSPSIVTGDTGELFF	-	TRBD1	TRBV9	TRBJ2-2
TGTGCCAGCAGCTTAGCATCTCATGAGCAGTTCTTC	CASSLASHEQFF	-	-	TRBV11-1	TRBJ2-1
TGTGCCTGGAGGATCGGCGACTACTCTGGAAACACCATATATTTT	CAWRIGDYSGNTIYF	-	-	TRBV30	TRBJ1-3
TGCGCCAGCAGCTTCGGGACAGGGACAAAGGGCTCCTACGAGCAGTACTTC	CASSFGTGTKGSYEQYF	-	TRBD1	TRBV5-1	TRBJ2-7
TGTGCCAGCAGTGATTTACCCGGGACAGATACGCAGTATTTT	CASSDLPGTDTQYF	-	-	TRBV2	TRBJ2-3
TGTGCCAGCAGTTACAGTGGGAGGGGCTACAATGAGCAGTTCTTC	CASSYSGRGYNEQFF	-	TRBD2	TRBV6-6	TRBJ2-1
TGCGCCAGCAGCTTGGGTGCAGCGTCTAATTCACCCCTCCACTTT	CASSLGAASNSPLHF	-	-	TRBV5-1	TRBJ1-6
TGTGCCAGCAGCTGGAGCTCTGGGGCCAACGTCCTGACTTTC	CASSWSSGANVLTF	-	-	TRBV5-5	TRBJ2-6
TGTGCCAGCAGCGTCCAGGACGAGGGCAACACCATATATTTT	CASSVQDEGNTIYF	-	-	TRBV9	TRBJ1-3
TGTGCCAGCAGCTTGCGCAGGGGCTCCTACAATGAGCAGTTCTTC	CASSLRRGSYNEQFF	once	-	TRBV11-2	TRBJ2-1
TGCGCCAGCAGCTTGGTGAGCGGGAGGGCCGACGGGGAGACCCAGTACTTC	CASSLVSGRADGETQYF	-	TRBD2	TRBV5-1	TRBJ2-5
TGTGCCAGCAGCTTAGCGGGCAGCGCCGGGAAGACCCAGTACTTC	CASSLAGSAGKTQYF	-	-	TRBV7-9	TRBJ2-5
TGTGCCAGCAGCTCGGGGACAGGGCGGGAGACCCAGTACTTC	CASSSGTGRETQYF	few	TRBD1	TRBV5-4	TRBJ2-5
TGTGCCAGCAGTCGAGAGGGTCTCCGGTACGAGCAGTACTTC	CASSREGLRYEQYF	-	-	TRBV6-5	TRBJ2-7
TGTGCCAGCAGCTTAGGAAGAGCGGGAGGGCGAAATGAGCAGTTCTTC	CASSLGRAGGRNEQFF	-	TRBD2	TRBV11-1	TRBJ2-1
TGCGCCAGCAGCCAAGGCCTAGCGGGAGGCACAGATACGCAGTATTTT	CASSQGLAGGTDTQYF	-	TRBD2	TRBV4-1	TRBJ2-3
TGTGCCAGCAGTCCTGAGGCCAGGGCATCTGGGGCCAACGTCCTGACTTTC	CASSPEARASGANVLTF	-	-	TRBV27	TRBJ2-6
TGTGCCAGCAGCCACAGCTACCAGGGAGGGTCAATTTGGACCCAGTACTTC	CASSHSYQGGSIWTQYF	-	TRBD2	TRBV7-8	TRBJ2-5
TGTGCCAGCAGTTTTTCAGGGGTGCCCCACTATGGCTACACCTTC	CASSFSGVPHYGYTF	-	-	TRBV27	TRBJ1-2
TGTGCCACCAGTGGGATTACAGGAGCCTACAATGAGCAGTTCTTC	CATSGITGAYNEQFF	few	-	TRBV24-1	TRBJ2-1
TGTGCCAGCTCTGGACTAGCGACCTACAATGAGCAGTTCTTC	CASSGLATYNEQFF	-	TRBD2	TRBV25-1	TRBJ2-1
TGTGCCAGCAGCCCCTCCGGACCGGAGGGGTCCGGGGAGCTGTTTTTT	CASSPSGPEGSGELFF	-	-	TRBV4-2	TRBJ2-2
TGTGCCAGCAGCAATCTAGCGGGAAACTCCTACGAGCAGTACTTC	CASSNLAGNSYEQYF	-	TRBD2	TRBV28	TRBJ2-7
TGTGCCAGCAGTTACTCGAACAGGCTAGAAAAACTGTTTTTT	CASSYSNRLEKLFF	-	-	TRBV6-5	TRBJ1-4
TGTGCCACCAGTGATCCACGGACAGGGGGCCCAGATACGCAGTATTTT	CATSDPRTGGPDTQYF	-	TRBD1	TRBV24-1	TRBJ2-3
TGTGCCAGCAGCCTCGCCCAGGGCACTGAAGCTTTCTTT	CASSLAQGTEAFF	-	-	TRBV3-1/TRBV3-2	TRBJ1-1